These 17 T cell receptor beta chains were sequenced from one sample in a study of vaccination effects on CD4 cells after COVID-19. Sequencing followed a ViraFEST assay step that expanded antigen-specific CD4+ T cells with viral peptide pools. Culture lasted about ten days before CD4+ T cell isolation. The vaccine given was either BNT162b2 or mRNA-1273, in two doses. Their cognate antigens are unknown. The assay was immunoSEQ multiplex PCR, and TCRdb's table has in-frame clones only and misses some. The table shows 28,000 or so clones, with 70% to 75% occurring only once. The sample consisted of CD4+ T cells from PBMCs cultured with HCoV-NL63 spike peptides, taken after COVID-19 vaccination. Receptor source: a human donor who received a COVID-19 vaccine.

Here the CDR3 DNA reads TGTGCTAGTGGTTTCTCGGAACGGGGCAGGGGGGAAGGGTGGAACACTGAAGCTTTCTTT. Protein sequence: CASGFSERGRGEGWNTEAFF. The V call is TRBV12-5, the J call TRBJ1-1; the match to TRBD1 covers 7 bases. The junction had 20 bases not matched to a gene; V was cut back by 3 bases and J by 1 base. CDR1 is LGHNT, CDR2 FRNRAP, per germline. The CDR3 is 20 residues long.

This chain links TRBV10-3 with TRBJ2-5, with a possible D match to TRBD2 (6 bases). The CDR3 length is 15 residues. In germline, CDR1 is ENHRY, CDR2 SYGVKD. V lost 8 bases to trimming and J lost 3 bases, with 19 bases between them. The DNA for the CDR3 is TGTGCCATCCGGGGGTTCGTGGGGTCCGAAGAGACCCAGTACTTC. Translation: CAIRGFVGSEETQYF.

This sequence joins TRBV3-1 (or the pseudogene TRBV3-2) and TRBJ2-5; 8 bases match TRBD2. Germline CDR1 and CDR2: LGHDT and YNNKEL (reference sequence). J lost 5 bases, V lost 10 bases, and 12 bases had no gene match. This CDR3 contains 14 residues. Here the CDR3 DNA reads TGTGCCACCACCCGAAGCGGGGGTGGGGAGACCCAGTACTTC. It codes for CATTRSGGGETQYF.

V is TRBV4-2 and J is TRBJ2-7; 7 nucleotides match TRBD2. CDR3 length: 17 amino acids. The junction had 11 bases not matched to a gene; V was cut back by 3 bases and J by 0 bases. Germline CDR1 is LGHNA and CDR2 is YNFKEQ. CDR3 amino acids: CASSQASWGGSSYEQYF. The CDR3 DNA reads as TGTGCCAGCAGCCAGGCTTCGTGGGGCGGGAGCTCCTACGAGCAGTACTTC.

CDR3 protein: CASNYERTGGNGYTF. DNA for the CDR3: TGTGCCAGCAACTATGAAAGGACAGGGGGCAATGGCTACACCTTC. The chain couples TRBV6-5 to TRBJ1-2; 11 positions match TRBD1. The CDR3 contains 15 residues. CDR1 is MNHEY and CDR2 is SVGAGI in the germline V gene. The ends lost 7 bases at V and 6 bases at J; junction bases unmatched: 10.

The chain couples TRBV6-5 to TRBJ2-1, with 10 bases identical to TRBD1. This CDR3 spans 15 amino acids. Unmatched junction bases numbered 10, after V lost 5 bases and J lost 9 bases. Germline CDR1 is MNHEY and CDR2 is SVGAGI. The CDR3 region has the DNA TGTGCCAGCAGTCAACCGGGACAGGGGTTGAGTGAGCAGTTCTTC. It encodes CASSQPGQGLSEQFF.

This clone occurred once. The chain is built from TRBV6-4 and TRBJ1-6, with D perhaps TRBD1 (5 bases). The CDR3 has 16 residues. CDR1 MRHNA and CDR2 SNTAGT come from the germline V gene. Trimming shortened V by 5 bases and J by 0 bases, and 11 bases separated the two germline ends. The CDR3 coding sequence is TGTGCCAGCAGTCCGGACAAGAGCTCCTATAATTCACCCCTCCACTTT. Its protein is CASSPDKSSYNSPLHF.

DNA for the CDR3: TGTGCCAGCAGCCCAACGTGGAACCTACTGACAGGAAACACCATATATTTT. Residues: CASSPTWNLLTGNTIYF. This sequence joins TRBV3-1 (or the pseudogene TRBV3-2) and TRBJ1-3; D call uncertain. The CDR3 spans 17 residues. V gave up 4 bases and J gave up 4 bases, with 20 bases separating them. Germline lookup yields CDR1 LGHDT and CDR2 YNNKEL (reference sequence).

The CDR3 DNA reads as TGTGCCAGCAGCGGTGACGACGGACTAGCAGGAGAGACCCAGTACTTC. This sequence encodes CASSGDDGLAGETQYF. The J gene is TRBJ2-5, the V gene TRBV5-4; 8 nucleotides agree with TRBD2. Looked up from germline, CDR1 is SGHNT and CDR2 is YYREEE (reference sequence). The CDR3 is 16 residues long. V lost 4 bases and J lost 4; bases outside the gene matches: 12.

The CDR3 DNA reads as TGTGCCAGCAGCCGTTACACTGAAGCTTTCTTT. Translating it yields CASSRYTEAFF. V and J are TRBV12-3 or TRBV12-4 and TRBJ1-1; D ambiguous. The V end was cut by 6 bases, the J end by 3 bases, with 5 bases between. CDR3 length equals 11 residues.

The chain employs TRBV6-1 and TRBJ1-3; the match to TRBD1 covers 9 bases. The length of the CDR3 is 18 residues. The ends lost 0 bases at V and 1 base at J; junction bases unmatched: 7. CDR1 and CDR2 (germline): MNHNS, SASEGT. The CDR3 DNA is TGTGCCAGCAGTGAAGCGCAACAGGGGGCTACTTCTGGAAACACCATATATTTT. Residues: CASSEAQQGATSGNTIYF.

The J gene is TRBJ2-5, the V gene TRBV19; D gene unclear. The CDR3 contains 13 residues. V lost 6 bases and J lost 1, with 9 bases in between. Per germline, CDR1 LNHDA and CDR2 SQIVND (reference sequence). CDR3 nucleotide sequence: TGTGCCAGTAGCACAAACCCCCAAGAGACCCAGTACTTC. This translates into CASSTNPQETQYF.

V is TRBV2 and J is TRBJ2-1; TRBD2 might be the D (6 bases). Per the germline V gene, CDR1 is SNHLY and CDR2 is FYNNEI. This CDR3 has 11 amino acids. V shed 6 bases and J shed 10 bases, with 10 bases lying between them. The CDR3 is CASSYTSEQFF. DNA of the CDR3: TGTGCCAGCAGCTACACTAGCGAGCAGTTCTTC.

The chain is built from TRBV3-1 (or the pseudogene TRBV3-2) and TRBJ2-7; D uncertain. CDR1 is LGHDT and CDR2 is YNNKEL in the germline V gene (reference sequence). The CDR3 covers 11 residues. V gave up 5 bases and J gave up 11 bases, with 13 bases separating them. The CDR3: CASSSSSVKYF. The CDR3 DNA reads as TGTGCCAGCAGCTCCAGCAGTGTCAAGTACTTC.

This clone was recorded only once. This chain uses TRBV5-1 with TRBJ2-5, with 7 bases fitting TRBD1. This CDR3 is 14 amino acids long. V lost 4 bases, J lost 3 bases, and 6 bases stayed unmatched. CDR1 and CDR2 (germline): SGHRS, YFSETQ. CDR3: CASSQITGEETQYF. DNA of the CDR3: TGCGCCAGCAGCCAGATAACAGGGGAAGAGACCCAGTACTTC.

This clone was observed a single time. The CDR3: CATTSGSQETQYF. The CDR3 nucleotides are TGTGCCACCACATCAGGTTCCCAAGAGACCCAGTACTTC. V is TRBV3-1 (or the pseudogene TRBV3-2) and J is TRBJ2-5; D is undetermined. The CDR3 loop spans 13 amino acids. Trimming took off 10 bases at V and 1 base at J, with 13 bases between the two ends. From germline, CDR1 is LGHDT and CDR2 YNNKEL (reference sequence).

The sample holds one count of this clone. This sequence joins TRBV3-1 (or the pseudogene TRBV3-2) and TRBJ1-5; possible D gene TRBD1, 6 bases. V dropped 1 base and J dropped 0 bases, with 10 bases sitting between them. This CDR3 contains 16 residues. In germline, CDR1 is LGHDT, CDR2 YNNKEL (reference sequence). The CDR3 protein is CASSQGGALSNQPQHF. The CDR3 bases are TGTGCCAGCAGCCAAGGGGGGGCCCTTAGCAATCAGCCCCAGCATTTT.